Shown below are 21 T cell receptor beta chains from a single sample sequenced in a study of PD-L1 blockade in urothelial cancer. Assay: immunoSEQ multiplex PCR; the TCRdb copy retains only in-frame clones and omits some. The sample holds fewer than 65,000 clones, roughly 77% seen once. The time point is: pretreatment peripheral blood. The specimen was PBMCs, collected around atezolizumab (anti-PD-L1) treatment. The receptors were gathered from a man in his 70s with urothelial cancer.

The chain joins TRBV7-9 to TRBJ1-1; D gene ambiguous. The germline gives CDR1 SEHNR, CDR2 FQNEAQ (reference sequence). V shed 1 base and J shed 0 bases, with 9 bases lying between them. The CDR3 is made up of 15 amino acids. The DNA for the CDR3 is TGTGCCAGCAGCTTAGAGCCCCAAATGAACACTGAAGCTTTCTTT. Translation gives CASSLEPQMNTEAFF.

V gene TRBV9 combines with J gene TRBJ2-2; TRBD2 matches 10 bases. With 3 bases clipped from V and 4 bases from J, the junction kept 12 bases outside the gene matches. Looked up from germline, CDR1 is SGDLS and CDR2 is YYNGEE. The CDR3 is made up of 18 amino acids. CDR3 coding DNA: TGTGCCAGCAGCGATCAGGACCTCCTAGCGGGAGTCACCGGGGAGCTGTTTTTT. As protein: CASSDQDLLAGVTGELFF.

The genes are TRBV7-8 and TRBJ1-1; D not certain. From germline, CDR1 is SGHVS and CDR2 FQNEAQ. This CDR3 region has 13 residues. V lost 5 bases, J lost 2 bases, and 9 bases lay in between. The CDR3 sequence is CASSTRHNTEAFF. Written as DNA, the CDR3 is TGTGCCAGCAGCACACGACACAACACTGAAGCTTTCTTT.

In this sample, this clone turned up a few times. This rearrangement joins TRBV2 to TRBJ2-3, with TRBD2 matching 7 bases. CDR1 is SNHLY and CDR2 is FYNNEI in the germline V gene. The CDR3 is made up of 15 amino acids. The ends lost 4 bases at V and 4 bases at J; junction bases unmatched: 8. In DNA, the CDR3 is TGTGCCAGCAGTGTTCCTAGCGGAGTTTCAGATACGCAGTATTTT. Protein: CASSVPSGVSDTQYF.

The CDR3 region has the DNA TGCGCCAGCAGCTTGGCCGGGAGGAGAGGGGGCACCGGGGAGCTGTTTTTT. Its translation is CASSLAGRRGGTGELFF. The rearrangement links TRBV5-1 to TRBJ2-2, with a weak D call TRBD2 (7 bases). From germline, CDR1 is SGHRS and CDR2 YFSETQ. The CDR3 is 17 amino acids. Trimming took 0 bases from V and 4 from J, leaving 16 bases between them. Using reference TRBV5-1 and TRBJ2-2 for the parts outside the CDR3, the full variable domain is KAGVTQTPRYLIKTRGQQVTLSCSPISGHRSVSWYQQTPGQGLQFLFEYFSETQRNKGNFPGRFSGRQFSNSRSEMNVSTLELGDSALYLCASSLAGRRGGTGELFFGEGSRLTVL.

The rearrangement links TRBV9 to TRBJ2-7, with a weak D call TRBD1 (7 bases). Germline assignment: CDR1 SGDLS and CDR2 YYNGEE. Between the trimmed V and J ends, which lost 6 bases and 4 bases, there was a span of 17 bases. The CDR3 consists of 14 residues. Written as DNA, the CDR3 is TGTGCCAGCACCCGGGGGACAGAGGCTTACGAGCAGTACTTC. It is translated as CASTRGTEAYEQYF.

The chain carries TRBV28 and TRBJ1-1, with TRBD1 identical over 10 bases. Germline CDR1 and CDR2: MDHEN and SYDVKM. The CDR3 has 14 amino acids. V was clipped by 2 bases and J by 8 bases; unmatched bases: 5. CDR3 protein: CASSLLVTGGEAFF. The CDR3, as DNA: TGTGCCAGCAGTTTACTGGTGACAGGGGGCGAAGCTTTCTTT.

The V call is TRBV14, the J call TRBJ2-3, with 8 nucleotides matching TRBD1. CDR1 and CDR2 (germline): SGHDN, FVKESK. The CDR3 consists of 17 residues. Losses at the gene ends were 3 bases for V and 2 bases for J; bases not matched to a gene: 10. The chain's CDR3 is CASSQLAGTGDTDTQYF. Here the CDR3 DNA reads TGTGCCAGCAGCCAGCTGGCCGGGACAGGTGACACAGATACGCAGTATTTT. The whole variable domain, remainder taken from reference TRBV14 and TRBJ2-3, is EAGVTQFPSHSVIEKGQTVTLRCDPISGHDNLYWYRRVMGKEIKFLLHFVKESKQDESGMPNNRFLAERTGGTYSTLKVQPAELEDSGVYFCASSQLAGTGDTDTQYFGPGTRLTVL.

This chain's CDR3 is CASSQTGGDPDGYTF. CDR3 bases: TGTGCCAGCAGCCAAACAGGGGGTGACCCCGATGGCTACACCTTC. V is TRBV28 and J is TRBJ1-2; TRBD1 matches at 8 bases. V lost 6 bases, J lost 6 bases, and 12 bases stayed unmatched. CDR1 and CDR2 from the germline V gene are MDHEN and SYDVKM. This CDR3 is built from 15 residues.

This chain links TRBV25-1 with TRBJ2-3; 7 nucleotides align to TRBD1. CDR3 size: 16 residues. Germline lookup yields CDR1 MGHDK and CDR2 SYGVNS. Losses at the gene ends were 4 bases for V and 4 bases for J; bases not matched to a gene: 11. CDR3 coding DNA: TGTGCCAGCAGTGGCCCACAGGGGATGGGCGCAGATACGCAGTATTTT. As protein: CASSGPQGMGADTQYF.

V is TRBV4-3 and J is TRBJ1-2; a possible D gene is TRBD1 (6 bases). This CDR3 region has 13 residues. Germline V gives CDR1 LGHNA, CDR2 YSLEER. With 2 bases removed from V and 7 bases from J, the gap between germline ends came to 11 bases. CDR3 nucleotides: TGCGCCAGCAGCCAAAGAGCGGGGGCTGGCTACACCTTC. Protein product: CASSQRAGAGYTF.

The rearrangement links TRBV19 to TRBJ2-1, with D maybe TRBD1 (6 bases). Between the trimmed V and J ends, which lost 3 bases and 7 bases, there was a span of 31 bases. Germline assignment: CDR1 LNHDA and CDR2 SQIVND (reference sequence). The CDR3 has 20 residues. The CDR3 reads CASSIRPGTRKGRNPNEQFF. The CDR3, as DNA: TGTGCCAGTAGTATCAGGCCTGGGACACGGAAGGGACGTAATCCAAATGAGCAGTTCTTC.

This clone turned up a few times. V is TRBV15 and J is TRBJ1-1; TRBD1 aligns across 11 bases. The CDR3 runs 15 residues. CDR1 and CDR2 from the germline V gene are LNHNV and YYDKDF (reference sequence). V shed 1 base, J shed 11 bases, and the junction held 9 bases outside the gene matches. The CDR3 sequence is CATSRATGTGGKAFF. CDR3 in DNA: TGTGCCACCAGCAGAGCGACCGGGACAGGGGGTAAGGCTTTCTTT.

J is TRBJ1-2 and V is TRBV2, with unresolved D. This CDR3 spans 13 amino acids. Trimming removed 1 base from V and 4 bases from J, with 7 bases in between. Germline V CDR1 and CDR2: SNHLY, FYNNEI. CDR3 bases: TGTGCCAGCAGTGAAGTAGCAGTCTATGGCTACACCTTC. It is translated as CASSEVAVYGYTF.

In its sample, this clone was seen a few times. The J gene is TRBJ1-2, the V gene TRBV28; D is unresolved. The V gene's germline CDR1 is MDHEN and CDR2 SYDVKM. This CDR3 spans 14 amino acids. Trimming stripped 1 base from V and 4 bases from J, with 10 bases between. CDR3 sequence (DNA): TGTGCCAGCAGTTTATACAAGGGAGTCTATGGCTACACCTTC. It encodes CASSLYKGVYGYTF.

This chain connects TRBV14 to TRBJ2-1; 8 bases match TRBD2. Per germline, CDR1 SGHDN and CDR2 FVKESK. CDR3 length: 12 residues. V lost 4 bases, J lost 10 bases, and 3 bases stayed unmatched. The CDR3 loop reads CASSLLAGEQFF. In nucleotides, the CDR3 is TGTGCCAGCAGCCTCTTAGCGGGAGAGCAGTTCTTC.

This clone was recorded a few times. The chain links TRBV19 to TRBJ2-6, with D maybe TRBD1 (6 bases). Germline loops: CDR1 LNHDA, CDR2 SQIVND (reference sequence). Trimming stripped 3 bases from V and 4 bases from J, with 10 bases between. CDR3 length: 15 amino acids. The CDR3 DNA sequence: TGTGCCAGTAGTATCGGACAGTTCGGGGCCAACGTCCTGACTTTC. Translating it yields CASSIGQFGANVLTF.

The chain links TRBV4-2 to TRBJ2-1, with 7 bases fitting TRBD2. V lost 1 base, J lost 4 bases, and 4 bases stayed unmatched. This CDR3 is 15 amino acids long. The germline V gene has CDR1 LGHNA and CDR2 YNFKEQ. The CDR3 sequence: CASSQASSGYNEQFF. The CDR3 DNA reads as TGTGCCAGCAGCCAAGCTTCTAGCGGATACAATGAGCAGTTCTTC.

The chain has TRBV11-2 and TRBJ2-1; TRBD2 might be the D (5 bases). The CDR3 sequence is 15 residues long. The germline CDR1 and CDR2 sequences are SGHAT and FQNNGV. Trimming removed 1 base from V and 4 bases from J, with 11 bases in between. The CDR3 spells CASSLAEVLYNEQFF. The CDR3 region has the DNA TGTGCCAGCAGCTTAGCGGAGGTTCTTTACAATGAGCAGTTCTTC.

This chain's CDR3 is CASSFTGYEQYF. DNA for the CDR3: TGTGCCAGCAGTTTTACGGGGTACGAGCAGTACTTC. The rearrangement joins TRBV27 to TRBJ2-7; weak D call: TRBD2 (5 bases). Between the trimmed V and J ends, which lost 3 bases and 4 bases, there was a span of 7 bases. The CDR3 is 12 residues long. Germline CDR1 and CDR2: MNHEY and SMNVEV (reference sequence).

V and J are TRBV6-1 and TRBJ2-7, with D possibly TRBD1 on 5 matching bases. V lost 5 bases and J lost 3, with 11 bases in between. The germline V gene has CDR1 MNHNS and CDR2 SASEGT. The CDR3 length is 13 residues. The CDR3 region has the DNA TGTGCCAGCAGTTTCGACAGAAACTACGAGCAGTACTTC. Amino acids: CASSFDRNYEQYF.